This T cell receptor beta chain was observed in a study of T cell responses to AZD1222 COVID-19 vaccine. Study-wide results and caveats: A reported finding is that nearly half of spike-specific TCRs target unmutated variant regions. Among the donors, most were white British and more were female, and clonal diversity was possibly underestimated. Repertoires in all cases were sampled only once the peak T cell response had passed.

The ends were cut back, 5 bases at V and 2 bases at J, with 8 bases in the middle. The CDR3 length is 13 residues. Germline lookup yields CDR1 MNHEY and CDR2 SMNVEV (reference sequence). The data were produced by immunoSEQ multiplex PCR, yet TCRdb's version contains in-frame clones alone and is incomplete. The sample holds approximately 110,000 clones, approximately 88% seen once. Concerning this clone itself: Its antigen is not known.

J is TRBJ2-3 and V is TRBV27; D call uncertain. The TCR was taken from an adult in good health. The input for sequencing was peripheral blood, taken on day 0 of AZD1222 vaccination. CDR3: CASSIYSTDTQYF. The DNA for the CDR3 is TGTGCCAGCAGTATCTACTCCACAGATACGCAGTATTTT.